This note documents a single TCR beta chain sequence. Its antigen is still unknown. Amplification used 60 Vbeta primers and 13 Jbeta primers. TCRdb's copy holds only in-frame clones and misses some; the assay was immunoSEQ multiplex PCR. The sample contains roughly 98,000 clones, 60% to 80% of which appear only once. These data come from a study of cytomegalovirus exposure and HLA in healthy donors. Whole-study results and caveats: In an earlier analysis, most TCR beta V segments were productive about 87% or about 30% of the time. TCR beta sequences reportedly predicted most subjects' HLA-A and HLA-B alleles accurately.

Per germline, CDR1 LNHDA and CDR2 SQIVND (reference sequence). The CDR3 totals 12 residues. V was clipped by 9 bases and J by 2 bases; unmatched bases: 2. The V gene is TRBV19, the J gene TRBJ2-5; TRBD1 matches 8 bases. The sample consisted of PBMCs. The sequence was obtained from a female donor in good health and CMV-seronegative. This CDR3 reads CASTGGQETQYF. CDR3 nucleotide sequence: TGTGCCAGCACAGGGGGACAAGAGACCCAGTACTTC.